This TCR beta chain emerged from a study of blood T cell repertoires in COVID-19. As for the study in general: There were acute and convalescent COVID-19 samples, and they came from the United States, Italy and Spain. Sources were T cells, B-cell-depleted T cells, or PBMCs; the material itself was cDNA or gDNA.

This CDR3 spans 13 amino acids. V shed 7 bases and J shed 4 bases, with 13 bases lying between them. CDR1 and CDR2 from the germline V gene are SNHLY and FYNNEI. This clone was seen a single time. Clones were read by immunoSEQ multiplex PCR, and TCRdb kept only the in-frame ones, dropping some. The sample has more than 100,000 clones, around nine tenths seen once. The TCR originated in a woman in her 50s with active or convalescent COVID-19. The rearrangement uses TRBV2 and TRBJ1-2; perhaps TRBD1 as D (6 bases). Sequencing was done on a sample of peripheral blood. The chain's CDR3 is CASKLDRSYGYTF. The CDR3 DNA reads TGTGCCAGCAAATTGGACAGATCCTATGGCTACACCTTC. The full variable domain, completed using reference TRBV2 and TRBJ1-2, is EPEVTQTPSHQVTQMGQEVILRCVPISNHLYFYWYRQILGQKVEFLVSFYNNEISEKSEIFDDQFSVERPDGSNFTLKIRSTKLEDSAMYFCASKLDRSYGYTFGSGTRLTVV.